This T cell receptor beta chain was sequenced in a study of patients and donors after allogeneic stem cell transplantation. Each CDR3 protein is one row after TCRdb ran MiXCR on the RT-PCR reads. This table has fewer than 12,000 distinct CDR3 sequences, around 20% appearing once. Germline-derived CDR1 and CDR2 are SGHRS and YFSETQ. The junction had 3 bases not matched to a gene; V was cut back by 4 bases and J by 3 bases. The CDR3 is 16 amino acids. Sequenced sample: blood, either unsorted or a sorted T cell fraction (not recorded which). The receptor's source is a human donor who was either an allogeneic HSCT recipient or a stem cell or donor lymphocyte infusion donor (not recorded which). It is not recorded whose cells these are; they may come from a transplant donor. The chain joins TRBV5-1 to TRBJ2-1, with 14 bases identical to TRBD2. The chain's CDR3 is CASSPGTSGGYNEQFF. In DNA form, the CDR3 reads TGCGCCAGCAGCCCGGGGACTAGCGGGGGCTACAATGAGCAGTTCTTC.